Following are 19 T cell receptor beta chains from one sample sequenced in a study of blood T cells in healthy people across ages. The second PCR ran roughly 6 to 12 cycles with a sample-barcoded 5' primer and J-beta primers. A single record per CDR3 protein comes from TCRdb applying MiXCR to the 5' RACE reads. In the table there are about 1.8 million distinct CDR3 sequences, roughly 50% of which are singletons. The specimen sequenced was blood. The receptors shown here come from a woman in her thirties or forties in good health.

This clonotype has just a few counts. The rearrangement links TRBV10-3 to TRBJ2-5; TRBD1 is a possible D gene (6 bases). Germline V lookup: CDR1 ENHRY, CDR2 SYGVKD. This CDR3 is 14 amino acids long. Trimming stripped 2 bases from V and 5 bases from J, with 12 bases between. The CDR3 loop is CAISEAPGEETQYF. The CDR3 DNA sequence: TGTGCCATCAGTGAGGCCCCAGGGGAGGAGACCCAGTACTTC.

This clonotype was observed a handful of times. The chain is built from TRBV10-3 and TRBJ2-7, with 11 bases matching TRBD1. Germline-derived CDR1 and CDR2 are ENHRY and SYGVKD. The CDR3 has 14 residues. The J segment lost 4 bases and the V segment lost 8 bases, leaving 7 bases of the junction unmatched. As DNA, the CDR3 is TGTGCCATCGGGGAGGACAGGGGGCATTACGAGCAGTACTTC. This codes for CAIGEDRGHYEQYF.

The rearrangement uses TRBV2 and TRBJ1-6; D call uncertain. V was shortened by 3 bases and J by 7 bases, with 13 bases between the two germline ends. Germline CDR1 and CDR2: SNHLY and FYNNEI. There are 15 residues in the CDR3. CDR3 in DNA: TGTGCCAGCAGTGAGCTGAGGGCTGCCAATTCACCCCTCCACTTT. This encodes CASSELRAANSPLHF.

The CDR3 sequence: CASKPGGGGETQYF. CDR3 nucleotides: TGTGCCAGCAAACCGGGCGGGGGCGGGGAGACCCAGTACTTC. The V gene is TRBV27, the J gene TRBJ2-5, with D maybe TRBD2 (7 bases). This CDR3 spans 14 amino acids. CDR1 and CDR2 (germline): MNHEY, SMNVEV (reference sequence). Trimming removed 7 bases at V and 5 bases at J, with 17 bases between.

The chain has TRBV20-1 and TRBJ1-4; 8 nucleotides match TRBD1. The CDR3 runs to 14 residues. Germline CDR1 reads DFQATT; CDR2 reads SNEGSKA (reference sequence). With 3 bases clipped from V and 8 bases from J, the junction kept 8 bases outside the gene matches. The CDR3: CSARGGQGDEKLFF. The CDR3, as DNA: TGCAGTGCTAGGGGTGGACAGGGTGACGAAAAACTGTTTTTT.

This chain uses TRBV20-1 with TRBJ1-2; unclear D gene. The CDR3 runs to 14 residues. The germline V gene has CDR1 DFQATT and CDR2 SNEGSKA (reference sequence). V was clipped by 7 bases and J by 0 bases, with 15 bases between them. CDR3 sequence reads: CSVFSRLANYGYTF. The DNA for the CDR3 is TGCAGTGTTTTTTCGAGATTAGCTAACTATGGCTACACCTTC.

This clonotype has a handful of counts. The chain uses TRBV4-3 and TRBJ2-7, with D maybe TRBD2 (5 bases). Trimming took 1 base from V and 2 from J, leaving 12 bases between them. This CDR3 comprises 15 residues. The V gene's germline CDR1 is LGHNA and CDR2 YSLEER. CDR3: CASSQAGLPAYEQYF. CDR3 nucleotide sequence: TGCGCCAGCAGCCAAGCCGGACTGCCCGCCTACGAGCAGTACTTC.

A remark on this clonotype: Germline is not matched at one junction end, which may reflect a read error. This chain links TRBV28 with TRBJ1-2, with D maybe TRBD1 (5 bases). The CDR3 contains 15 residues. Germline loops: CDR1 MDHEN, CDR2 SYDVKM. For the CDR3, the DNA is TGTGCCAGCAGTTTAGGGACGTCGATTAACTATGGCCACACCTTC. It yields the protein CASSLGTSINYGHTF.

This chain joins TRBV27 and TRBJ1-6; a possible D gene is TRBD1 (5 bases). The V end was cut by 1 base, the J end by 0 bases, with 13 bases between. Germline loops: CDR1 MNHEY, CDR2 SMNVEV (reference sequence). This CDR3 spans 18 amino acids. Here the CDR3 DNA reads TGTGCCAGCAGTTTATTCGTCCCAGGGAGCTCCTATAATTCACCCCTCCACTTT. Protein product: CASSLFVPGSSYNSPLHF.

The DNA of the CDR3 is TGTGCCAGCAGTTACTCGAACGGGCTTAGCAATCAGCCCCAGCATTTT. Its translation is CASSYSNGLSNQPQHF. V gene TRBV6-2 or TRBV6-3 combines with J gene TRBJ1-5; D uncertain. This CDR3 comprises 16 residues. The V end lost 0 bases, the J end lost 0 bases, and 9 bases lay between the germline ends. Germline V CDR1 and CDR2: MNHEY, SVGEGT.

V is TRBV3-1 and J is TRBJ2-1; weak D call: TRBD2 (6 bases). CDR3 length: 16 residues. Germline V gives CDR1 LGHDT, CDR2 YNNKEL (reference sequence). V lost 6 bases and J 2 bases, leaving 17 bases between the germline ends. The CDR3 sequence is CASSPLHGGTYNEQFF. The CDR3 bases are TGTGCCAGCAGTCCTCTACATGGGGGGACCTACAATGAGCAGTTCTTC.

This chain links TRBV6-5 with TRBJ1-1; D perhaps matches TRBD1 (5 bases). With 0 bases removed from V and 7 bases from J, the gap between germline ends came to 15 bases. The germline CDR1 and CDR2 sequences are MNHEY and SVGAGI. This CDR3 is built from 15 residues. CDR3 residues: CASSYSTGRRGEAFF. The DNA of the CDR3 is TGTGCCAGCAGTTACTCGACTGGGAGAAGGGGTGAAGCTTTCTTT.

The V call is TRBV12-3 or TRBV12-4, the J call TRBJ1-5; the D gene is possibly TRBD1 (5 bases). V lost 0 bases to trimming and J lost 3 bases, with 6 bases between them. The CDR3 covers 14 residues. CDR3 sequence (DNA): TGTGCCAGCAGTTTAGCGGGGGACAATCAGCCCCAGCATTTT. It codes for CASSLAGDNQPQHF.

This clonotype was detected a few times. This chain joins TRBV28 and TRBJ2-7; D tentatively reads TRBD1 or TRBD2 (5 bases each). Germline V lookup: CDR1 MDHEN, CDR2 SYDVKM. Deletions cut 6 bases from V and 7 bases from J, with 19 bases between. The length of the CDR3 is 14 residues. The DNA for the CDR3 is TGTGCCAGCAGCCGGGGCGAACTTACCACGGAGCAGTACTTC. Translating it yields CASSRGELTTEQYF.

The chain combines TRBV28 with TRBJ1-2; the D gene is possibly TRBD1 (6 bases). V was trimmed by 3 bases and J by 8 bases, leaving 13 bases between them. The germline V gene has CDR1 MDHEN and CDR2 SYDVKM. This CDR3 region has 13 residues. The CDR3 region is CASSFRGRGGYTF. DNA for the CDR3: TGTGCCAGCAGTTTCAGGGGACGAGGAGGCTACACCTTC.

This rearrangement joins TRBV20-1 to TRBJ1-1; D ambiguous. Germline CDR1 and CDR2: DFQATT and SNEGSKA (reference sequence). V was trimmed by 2 bases and J by 0 bases, leaving 7 bases between them. CDR3 size: 13 residues. Written as DNA, the CDR3 is TGCAGTGCTAGACGACGGATGAACACTGAAGCTTTCTTT. It translates to CSARRRMNTEAFF.

The chain joins TRBV7-9 to TRBJ2-3; D unresolved. This CDR3 is 13 amino acids long. Trimming cost V 5 bases and J 13 bases, with 19 bases left between them. Germline CDR1 reads SEHNR; CDR2 reads FQNEAQ (reference sequence). The CDR3 protein is CASSVDGKVIKYF. In DNA form, the CDR3 reads TGTGCCAGCAGCGTAGATGGGAAAGTCATAAAGTATTTT.

The genes are TRBV2 and TRBJ1-4, with 7 nucleotides matching TRBD1. Germline values: CDR1 SNHLY, CDR2 FYNNEI. The CDR3 consists of 16 residues. Trimming at V came to 6 bases and at J to 4 bases, leaving 11 bases not matched to a gene. In DNA, the CDR3 is TGTGCCAGCAGAGACCCACACGGACAGGTTAATGAAAAACTGTTTTTT. Translated, it gives CASRDPHGQVNEKLFF.

The gene calls are TRBV27 and TRBJ2-1; 7 bases line up with TRBD2. This CDR3 has 14 amino acids. The V and J ends lost 2 bases and 8 bases, in that order; junction bases with no gene match: 6. The germline CDR1 and CDR2 sequences are MNHEY and SMNVEV (reference sequence). CDR3 in amino acids: CASSLGTTLYEQFF. DNA of the CDR3: TGTGCCAGCAGTTTAGGGACTACCTTATATGAGCAGTTCTTC.